Presented here are 5 T cell receptor beta chains from one specimen sequenced in a study of cytomegalovirus exposure and HLA in healthy donors. Researchers ran the PCR with 60 Vbeta and 13 Jbeta primers. Profiled with immunoSEQ multiplex PCR; TCRdb holds only in-frame clones, not every one. This table holds roughly 140,000 clones, around 73% found once. The sample was PBMCs. The source of these receptors is a female donor in good health and CMV-seronegative.

In this sample, this clone turned up once. This chain connects TRBV19 to TRBJ1-2; perhaps TRBD1 as D (5 bases). Trimming took 0 bases from V and 2 from J, leaving 7 bases between them. Per the germline V gene, CDR1 is LNHDA and CDR2 is SQIVND (reference sequence). This CDR3 is 14 amino acids long. CDR3: CASSIEEGNYGYTF. The CDR3 DNA sequence: TGTGCCAGTAGTATAGAGGAGGGGAACTATGGCTACACCTTC.

CDR3 sequence: CASSSGTSGFYNEQFF. DNA of the CDR3: TGCGCCAGCAGCTCCGGGACTAGCGGATTTTACAATGAGCAGTTCTTC. The V call is TRBV5-1, the J call TRBJ2-1, with 11 bases matching TRBD2. J was trimmed by 4 bases and V by 3 bases; bases with no gene match: 6. CDR1 and CDR2 from the germline V gene are SGHRS and YFSETQ. The CDR3 length is 16 residues.

The chain is built from TRBV5-6 and TRBJ2-1, with 10 nucleotides matching TRBD2. Germline V gene lookup returns CDR1 SGHDT and CDR2 YYEEEE. This CDR3 has 15 amino acids. V lost 4 bases, J lost 2 bases, and 3 bases stayed unmatched. The DNA for the CDR3 is TGTGCCAGCAGCCTTGGGACTAGCGCCTACAATGAGCAGTTCTTC. Protein sequence: CASSLGTSAYNEQFF. The whole variable domain, filled in from reference TRBV5-6 and TRBJ2-1, reads DAGVTQSPTHLIKTRGQQVTLRCSPKSGHDTVSWYQQALGQGPQFIFQYYEEEERQRGNFPDRFSGHQFPNYSSELNVNALLLGDSALYLCASSLGTSAYNEQFFGPGTRLTVL.

The chain recombines TRBV6-5 with TRBJ2-7; D is unresolved. The CDR3 is made up of 15 amino acids. V shed 6 bases and J shed 2 bases, with 17 bases lying between them. Germline-derived CDR1 and CDR2 are MNHEY and SVGAGI. The CDR3, as DNA: TGTGCCAGCAGAAGTCACGCAGGCAGAACCTACGAGCAGTACTTC. Translation: CASRSHAGRTYEQYF.

Here the CDR3 reads CASRRAPGELFF. The CDR3 DNA follows: TGTGCCAGCAGGAGGGCCCCCGGGGAGCTGTTTTTT. The chain uses TRBV11-2 and TRBJ2-2, with D perhaps matching TRBD2 (5 bases). The CDR3 covers 12 residues. The germline V and J ends were trimmed by 6 bases and 6 bases, with 8 bases remaining between them. The germline CDR1 and CDR2 sequences are SGHAT and FQNNGV. Using reference TRBV11-2 and TRBJ2-2 for the parts outside the CDR3, the full variable domain is EAGVAQSPRYKIIEKRQSVAFWCNPISGHATLYWYQQILGQGPKLLIQFQNNGVVDDSQLPKDRFSAERLKGVDSTLKIQPAKLEDSAVYLCASRRAPGELFFGEGSRLTVL.